Listed below are T cell receptor beta chains from one sample, sequenced in a study of T cell responses to AZD1222 COVID-19 vaccine. Assay used: immunoSEQ multiplex PCR; TCRdb lists only in-frame clones, some missing. The repertoire holds under 150,000 clones, with around 90% as singletons. Source: peripheral blood, taken 28 days after the second AZD1222 dose. Receptors originate from an adult who received the AZD1222 COVID-19 vaccine. Both conserved end residues are part of each CDR3. The order of the fields is V gene, clone size, J gene, D gene, CDR3 protein, CDR3 DNA. The D gene is left open where the match is weak. Size is stated for part of the rows, as once, few or many counts, or as a class when the clone is expanded.

TRBV27,few,TRBJ2-1,.,CASSTLGGTNNEQFF,TGTGCCAGCAGTACCTTAGGAGGAACAAACAATGAGCAGTTCTTC
TRBV10-3,once,TRBJ1-5,.,CAISPGSNQPQHF,TGTGCCATCAGTCCCGGGAGCAATCAGCCCCAGCATTTT
TRBV19,.,TRBJ2-2,TRBD1,CASSTWTGAAGELFF,TGTGCCAGTAGTACCTGGACAGGGGCGGCCGGGGAGCTGTTTTTT
TRBV19,.,TRBJ1-4,.,CASSRKTGINEKLFF,TGTGCCAGTAGTAGAAAGACAGGAATTAATGAAAAACTGTTTTTT
TRBV29-1,.,TRBJ2-1,TRBD2,CSVELAGENEQFF,TGCAGCGTTGAACTAGCGGGAGAGAATGAGCAGTTCTTC
TRBV6-5,.,TRBJ2-2,TRBD1,CASMGQTNTGELFF,TGTGCCAGCATGGGACAGACGAACACCGGGGAGCTGTTTTTT
TRBV5-1,.,TRBJ2-5,.,CANGQNQETQYF,TGCGCCAACGGACAGAACCAAGAGACCCAGTACTTC
TRBV11-2,.,TRBJ1-3,.,CASGGVSGNTIYF,TGTGCCAGCGGCGGGGTCTCTGGAAACACCATATATTTT
TRBV29-1,.,TRBJ2-3,.,CSIRSTDTQYF,TGCAGCATCCGCTCGACAGATACGCAGTATTTT
TRBV5-4,.,TRBJ2-1,.,CASSPRGPSYNEQFF,TGTGCCAGCAGCCCCCGGGGGCCCTCCTACAATGAGCAGTTCTTC
TRBV4-3,.,TRBJ2-2,.,CASSQEGRGTGELFF,TGCGCCAGCAGCCAAGAGGGAAGGGGGACCGGGGAGCTGTTTTTT
TRBV15,.,TRBJ2-7,TRBD1,CATSRDPQGVYEQYF,TGTGCCACCAGCAGAGATCCCCAGGGGGTATACGAGCAGTACTTC
TRBV4-1,many,TRBJ2-7,TRBD1,CASSLTGTGVGYEQYF,TGCGCCAGCAGCCTAACTGGGACAGGGGTGGGCTACGAGCAGTACTTC
TRBV7-9,.,TRBJ2-5,.,CASSLGITEQETQYF,TGTGCCAGCAGCTTGGGGATTACAGAACAAGAGACCCAGTACTTC
TRBV6-5,once,TRBJ2-3,.,CASSYEAGTGADTQYF,TGTGCCAGCAGTTACGAGGCGGGGACGGGCGCAGATACGCAGTATTTT
TRBV29-1,once,TRBJ1-6,.,CSVVGLYNSPLHF,TGCAGCGTTGTCGGGCTTTATAATTCACCCCTCCACTTT
TRBV5-1,.,TRBJ1-4,.,CASSFGHPATNEKLFF,TGCGCCAGCAGCTTCGGACACCCTGCAACTAATGAAAAACTGTTTTTT
TRBV7-2,.,TRBJ1-4,TRBD1,CASSPGGATTNEKLFF,TGTGCCAGCAGCCCAGGGGGAGCCACAACTAATGAAAAACTGTTTTTT
TRBV25-1,.,TRBJ1-6,.,CASSLGESSYNSPLHF,TGTGCCAGCAGTTTAGGGGAAAGCTCCTATAATTCACCCCTCCACTTT
TRBV3-1/TRBV3-2,.,TRBJ1-1,.,CASSRTGNTEAFF,TGTGCCAGCAGCCGAACAGGGAACACTGAAGCTTTCTTT
TRBV27,.,TRBJ1-2,.,CASSFRSNYGYTF,TGTGCCAGCAGTTTTAGGTCTAACTATGGCTACACCTTC
TRBV7-8,.,TRBJ1-3,.,CASSSQGSQRSGNTIYF,TGTGCCAGCAGTTCACAGGGTTCCCAGCGCTCTGGAAACACCATATATTTT
TRBV3-1/TRBV3-2,.,TRBJ1-3,.,CASSQVYTIYF,TGTGCCAGCAGCCAAGTTTACACCATATATTTT
TRBV7-2,.,TRBJ2-3,TRBD1,CASSLRQGSSPDTQYF,TGTGCCAGCAGCCTCCGACAGGGGTCCTCCCCAGATACGCAGTATTTT
TRBV11-2,few,TRBJ2-1,.,CASSLGPADNEQFF,TGTGCCAGCAGCTTAGGACCGGCCGACAATGAGCAGTTCTTC
TRBV30,few,TRBJ2-2,TRBD1,CAWSPGQGHTGELFF,TGTGCCTGGAGCCCGGGACAGGGGCACACCGGGGAGCTGTTTTTT
TRBV11-2,.,TRBJ2-1,.,CASSSGGRGVAGNEQFF,TGTGCCAGCAGCAGTGGGGGGCGCGGGGTCGCCGGCAATGAGCAGTTCTTC
TRBV6-5,.,TRBJ1-1,TRBD1,CASSYSIGGGGLSAFF,TGTGCCAGCAGTTACTCGATTGGTGGAGGGGGCTTGAGCGCTTTCTTT
TRBV7-2,.,TRBJ2-7,.,CASSLAVQASYEQYF,TGTGCCAGCAGCTTAGCGGTACAGGCCTCCTACGAGCAGTACTTC
TRBV6-2/TRBV6-3,.,TRBJ1-2,TRBD1,CASSYPRTGEYGYTF,TGTGCCAGCAGTTACCCTCGGACAGGGGAATATGGCTACACCTTC
TRBV18,.,TRBJ1-1,.,CASSPGFAEAFF,TGTGCCAGCTCACCTGGTTTCGCTGAAGCTTTCTTT
TRBV4-2,once,TRBJ1-4,.,CASSQDPWLAENEKLFF,TGTGCCAGCAGCCAAGACCCCTGGTTGGCAGAGAATGAAAAACTGTTTTTT
TRBV7-3,.,TRBJ2-3,.,CASSTTTDTQYF,TGTGCCAGCAGCACCACCACAGATACGCAGTATTTT
TRBV4-1,.,TRBJ2-3,.,CASSLTDTIGLGDTQYF,TGCGCCAGCAGCCTTACGGACACAATCGGTCTAGGAGATACGCAGTATTTT
TRBV7-2,.,TRBJ1-5,TRBD1,CASSSYRGDNQPQHF,TGTGCCAGCAGCTCCTACAGGGGCGACAATCAGCCCCAGCATTTT
TRBV24-1,.,TRBJ1-1,TRBD1,CATSAQGDTEAFF,TGTGCCACCAGTGCCCAGGGGGACACTGAAGCTTTCTTT
TRBV9,.,TRBJ2-7,TRBD2,CASSVAGTSRHEQYF,TGTGCCAGCAGCGTAGCCGGGACTAGCCGGCACGAGCAGTACTTC
TRBV5-1,few,TRBJ1-5,.,CASSSFSDQPQHF,TGCGCCAGCAGCTCGTTTAGCGATCAGCCCCAGCATTTT
TRBV15,.,TRBJ1-5,.,CATTQGTRVQPQHF,TGTGCCACCACCCAAGGAACGAGGGTCCAGCCCCAGCATTTT
TRBV3-1/TRBV3-2,once,TRBJ1-6,.,CASSQEWGWSSYNSPLHF,TGTGCCAGCAGCCAAGAATGGGGCTGGAGCTCCTATAATTCACCCCTCCACTTT
TRBV4-1,.,TRBJ2-3,.,CASSQAWGRTDTQYF,TGCGCCAGCAGCCAGGCGTGGGGGCGCACAGATACGCAGTATTTT
TRBV2,.,TRBJ1-4,TRBD1,CASSPNRGSEKLFF,TGTGCCAGCAGCCCTAACAGGGGTTCTGAAAAACTGTTTTTT
TRBV19,.,TRBJ1-2,TRBD1,CASRLEGAYGYTF,TGTGCCAGTAGGTTAGAGGGGGCTTATGGCTACACCTTC
TRBV7-9,.,TRBJ1-1,.,CASSLGGVNTEAFF,TGTGCCAGCAGCTTAGGAGGGGTGAACACTGAAGCTTTCTTT
TRBV6-5,.,TRBJ1-2,TRBD1,CASSPRTGTNGYTF,TGTGCCAGCAGCCCGCGGACAGGGACAAATGGCTACACCTTC
TRBV5-4,once,TRBJ2-2,.,CASSLGGTGELFF,TGTGCCAGCAGCTTGGGCGGTACCGGGGAGCTGTTTTTT
TRBV9,.,TRBJ1-1,.,CASSVLRGGGTEAFF,TGTGCCAGCAGCGTGTTACGAGGGGGTGGTACTGAAGCTTTCTTT
TRBV19,once,TRBJ2-2,.,CASSIEAGYTGELFF,TGTGCCAGTAGTATAGAAGCAGGGTACACCGGGGAGCTGTTTTTT
TRBV3-1/TRBV3-2,.,TRBJ1-4,.,CASSQGITNEKLFF,TGTGCCAGCAGCCAAGGGATAACTAATGAAAAACTGTTTTTT
TRBV19,.,TRBJ2-5,.,CASSIVSNWETQYF,TGTGCCAGTAGTATAGTCTCAAACTGGGAGACCCAGTACTTC
TRBV2,.,TRBJ1-3,.,CASNRLSGNTIYF,TGTGCCAGCAACCGCCTCTCTGGAAACACCATATATTTT
TRBV27,.,TRBJ2-6,.,CASSRTPGANVLTF,TGTGCCAGCAGTAGGACTCCTGGGGCCAACGTCCTGACTTTC
TRBV5-1,.,TRBJ2-3,TRBD2,CASSEPSGIITDTQYF,TGCGCCAGCAGCGAACCTAGCGGGATTATCACAGATACGCAGTATTTT
TRBV13,.,TRBJ1-4,.,CASSLLQGATNEKLFF,TGTGCCAGCAGCCTCCTACAGGGCGCAACTAATGAAAAACTGTTTTTT
TRBV5-1,.,TRBJ2-3,TRBD2,CASSLLGLAGVTDTQYF,TGCGCCAGCAGCCTGCTAGGACTAGCGGGAGTAACAGATACGCAGTATTTT
TRBV28,once,TRBJ1-2,TRBD1,CASSRQGHYYGYTF,TGTGCCAGCAGTCGACAGGGACACTACTATGGCTACACCTTC
TRBV28,.,TRBJ1-2,.,CASSLSVYGYTF,TGTGCCAGCAGTTTATCCGTCTATGGCTACACCTTC